The 9 T cell receptor beta chains listed next were all sequenced from one sample in a study of blood T cell repertoires in COVID-19 (TCRdb year 2020). The library came from the immunoSEQ multiplex PCR assay. Imported from immuneACCESS, the table was reduced by TCRdb to in-frame sequences with V and J called. These copies leave out some clones; in studies compared against another copy, an unresolved V gene accounts for under half, and the cause of the remainder is not known. The sample table lists 9,000 to 10,000 clones, about 80% of them with a count of one. Of the sample, approximately 37% is held by the ten largest clones. Sequenced input: peripheral blood. These receptors were taken from a human donor in a cohort sampled during active COVID-19.

The V and J genes are TRBV19 and TRBJ2-5; 8 positions match TRBD2. The CDR3 extends over 16 amino acids. Germline trimming cut 4 bases from V and 1 base from J; bases unmatched to any gene: 8. Looked up from germline, CDR1 is LNHDA and CDR2 is SQIVND (reference sequence). As DNA, the CDR3 is TGTGCCAGTAGTACGTTTTCGCGGGGGGCCCAAGAGACCCAGTACTTC. As protein: CASSTFSRGAQETQYF. The whole variable domain, remainder taken from reference TRBV19 and TRBJ2-5, is DGGITQSPKYLFRKEGQNVTLSCEQNLNHDAMYWYRQDPGQGLRLIYYSQIVNDFQKGDIAEGYSVSREKKESFPLTVTSAQKNPTAFYLCASSTFSRGAQETQYFGPGTRLLVL.

The chain has TRBV6-2 or TRBV6-3 and TRBJ1-2; 7 nucleotides line up with TRBD1. The CDR3 spans 15 residues. The V gene end was trimmed by 5 bases and the J gene end by 7 bases; junction bases not matched to a gene: 13. Per the germline V gene, CDR1 is MNHEY and CDR2 is SVGEGT. CDR3 amino acids: CASSTSGGSLTGYTF. In DNA, the CDR3 is TGTGCCAGCAGTACCTCAGGGGGTTCCTTAACTGGCTACACCTTC.

Only a few counts were recorded for this clone. The rearrangement uses TRBV3-1 (or the pseudogene TRBV3-2) and TRBJ1-2; perhaps TRBD1 as D (6 bases). CDR1 LGHDT and CDR2 YNNKEL come from the germline V gene (reference sequence). V was shortened by 0 bases and J by 4 bases, with 15 bases between the two germline ends. The CDR3 consists of 16 residues. In nucleotides, the CDR3 is TGTGCCAGCAGCCAAGAGGCAGGGGACCCGATCTATGGCTACACCTTC. It translates to CASSQEAGDPIYGYTF.

The rearrangement links TRBV18 to TRBJ2-7, with D possibly matching TRBD2 (6 bases). The CDR3 length is 13 residues. V lost 6 bases, J lost 4 bases, and 13 bases lay in between. Germline loops: CDR1 KGHSH, CDR2 LQKENI. The CDR3 reads CASSNQGGYEQYF. CDR3 coding DNA: TGTGCCAGCTCTAACCAGGGAGGATACGAGCAGTACTTC. The full variable domain, rest sourced from reference TRBV18 and TRBJ2-7, is NAGVMQNPRHLVRRRGQEARLRCSPMKGHSHVYWYRQLPEEGLKFMVYLQKENIIDESGMPKERFSAEFPKEGPSILRIQQVVRGDSAAYFCASSNQGGYEQYFGPGTRLTVT.

This rearrangement joins TRBV4-1 to TRBJ2-1; 8 bases match TRBD2. Germline CDR1 is MGHRA and CDR2 is YSYEKL. CDR3 size: 16 residues. The junction had 6 bases not matched to a gene; V was cut back by 3 bases and J by 2 bases. Here the CDR3 reads CASSHPRGATYNEQFF. CDR3 DNA sequence: TGCGCCAGCAGCCACCCGCGGGGGGCAACCTACAATGAGCAGTTCTTC.

This clone is a singleton in its sample. The genes are TRBV12-5 and TRBJ1-5, with 7 bases identical to TRBD1. The V and J ends lost 6 bases and 7 bases, in that order; junction bases with no gene match: 9. This CDR3 has 14 residues. Germline V gene lookup returns CDR1 LGHNT and CDR2 FRNRAP. CDR3 region: CASGTGTRRQPQHF. Written as DNA, the CDR3 is TGTGCTAGTGGGACAGGGACGAGGCGGCAGCCCCAGCATTTT.

This sequence joins TRBV6-6 and TRBJ2-7, with 8 bases matching TRBD1. Germline loops: CDR1 MNHNY, CDR2 SVGAGI (reference sequence). Trimming cost V 2 bases and J 3 bases; bases outside gene matches: 6. The CDR3 has 15 amino acids. CDR3: CASSYRDRGIYEQYF. In DNA, the CDR3 is TGTGCCAGCAGTTACCGAGACAGGGGCATCTACGAGCAGTACTTC.

This clone showed up just a few times. V is TRBV2 and J is TRBJ2-5, with TRBD2 as a possible D gene (5 bases). Trimming removed 6 bases from V and 1 base from J, with 12 bases in between. Germline V lookup: CDR1 SNHLY, CDR2 FYNNEI. The CDR3 loop spans 14 amino acids. CDR3 loop: CASSLPGGQETQYF. For the CDR3, the DNA is TGTGCCAGCAGCCTCCCAGGAGGCCAAGAGACCCAGTACTTC.

The chain combines TRBV4-2 with TRBJ2-7, with 8 bases lining up with TRBD1. Germline assignment: CDR1 LGHNA and CDR2 YNFKEQ. V shed 2 bases and J 3 bases; nucleotides not matched to a gene: 6. This CDR3 is built from 15 residues. This CDR3 is CASSQSPGGNYEQYF. The CDR3 coding sequence is TGTGCCAGCAGCCAATCCCCAGGGGGCAACTACGAGCAGTACTTC.